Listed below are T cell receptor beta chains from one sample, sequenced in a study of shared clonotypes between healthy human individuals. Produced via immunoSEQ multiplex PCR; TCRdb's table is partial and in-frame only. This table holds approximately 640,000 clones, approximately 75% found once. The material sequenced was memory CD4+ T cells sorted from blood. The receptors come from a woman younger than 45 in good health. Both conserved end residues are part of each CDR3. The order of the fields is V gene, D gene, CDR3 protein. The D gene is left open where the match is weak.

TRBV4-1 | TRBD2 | CASSQGGLAGVGTGELFF
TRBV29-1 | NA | CSAEVGKAITEAFF
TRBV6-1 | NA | CASSSNSGGNEKLFF
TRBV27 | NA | CASSQQGSQLFF
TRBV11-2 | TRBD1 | CASSRYNRGRGYLPEAFF
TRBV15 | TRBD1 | CATSSRQGLNQPQHF
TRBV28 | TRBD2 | CASRPRSIAGGIYNEQFF
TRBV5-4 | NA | CASSSGGEETQYF
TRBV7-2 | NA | CASSPLGDSNQPQHF
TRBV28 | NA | CASSPGQTYEQYF
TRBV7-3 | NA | CASSQGLDYEQYF
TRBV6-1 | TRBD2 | CASSVQSGIVYNEQFF
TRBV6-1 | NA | CASSEAQGGYGYTF
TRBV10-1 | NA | CASSESGGTEAFF
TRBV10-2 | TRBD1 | CASSGQQGAIGANVLTF
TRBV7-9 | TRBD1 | CASTTPLTGLLDEQYF
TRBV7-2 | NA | CASSLVAGTNTEAFF
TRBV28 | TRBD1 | CASTPGTGTNEKLFF
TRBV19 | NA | CASSIDRLSGELFF
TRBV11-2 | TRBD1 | CASSIQGASGELFF
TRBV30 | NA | CAWGVGDQPQHF
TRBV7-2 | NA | CASSLYTQGGELFF
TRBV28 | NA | CASSPTGQQRYYNEQFF
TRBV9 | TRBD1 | CASSAPRGQGTLGETQYF
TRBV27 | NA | CASSFIYRGRRFF
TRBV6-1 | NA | CASRRTENTEAFF
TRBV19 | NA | CASSRTRDAYEQYF
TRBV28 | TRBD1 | CASGQGGSYEQYF
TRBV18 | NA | CASSPGQRNTEAFF
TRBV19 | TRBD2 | CASSMGLAAYEQYF
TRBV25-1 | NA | CASSELTGTGGNEQFF
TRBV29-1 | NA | CSVDRPAGTHEETQYF
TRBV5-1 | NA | CASSGGSYNEQFF
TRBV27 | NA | CASRTFMGSGNTIYF
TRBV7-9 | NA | CASRPGPGEAFF
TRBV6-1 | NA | CASSEAGWVNQPQHF
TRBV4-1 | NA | CASSQGTTIPAYGYTF
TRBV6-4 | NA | CASSEQGNNYGYTF
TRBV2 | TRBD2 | CASRPRTSGRADEQFF
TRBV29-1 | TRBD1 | CSVLTGGGYGYTF
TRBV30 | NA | CAWSPGTDTQYF
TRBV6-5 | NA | CASSYRISGANVLTF
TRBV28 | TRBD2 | CASSSPGSIAGGDTQYF
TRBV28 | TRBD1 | CASRTGQGLQPQHF
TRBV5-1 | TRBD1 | CASSSTGQGAFEQFF
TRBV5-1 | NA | CASSPGGLTGETQYF
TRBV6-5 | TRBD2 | CASSWVGGREETQYF
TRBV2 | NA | CASNQQGTMYEQYF
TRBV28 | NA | CASSYTSANIAEGTQYF
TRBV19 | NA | CASSPGQQGKLFF
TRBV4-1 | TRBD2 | CASSQGRLAGSLDIQYF
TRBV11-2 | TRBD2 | CASSSRTSGSSYEQYF
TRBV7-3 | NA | CASSRAALIPGEQFF
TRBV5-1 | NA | CASSLGWYNEQFF
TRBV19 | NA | CASRSSGNTIYF